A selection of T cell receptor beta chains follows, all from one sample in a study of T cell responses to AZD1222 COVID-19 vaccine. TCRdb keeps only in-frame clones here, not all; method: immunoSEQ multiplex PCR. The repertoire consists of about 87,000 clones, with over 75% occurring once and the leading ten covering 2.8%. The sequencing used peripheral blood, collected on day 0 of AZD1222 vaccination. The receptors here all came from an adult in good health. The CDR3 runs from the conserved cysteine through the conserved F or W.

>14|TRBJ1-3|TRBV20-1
CSASSGQNANTIYF
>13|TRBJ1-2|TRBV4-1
CASSQTGVDGYTF
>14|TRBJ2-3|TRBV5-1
CASSYQWNTDTQYF
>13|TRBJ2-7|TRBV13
CASSYGTFYEQYF
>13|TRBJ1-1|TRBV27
CASSIGQGLTPFF
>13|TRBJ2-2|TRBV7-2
CASSSTPTGELFF
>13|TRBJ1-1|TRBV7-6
CASSSGQAGEAFF
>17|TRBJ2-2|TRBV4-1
CASSQPTGASGTGELFF
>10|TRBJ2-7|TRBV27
CASVSYEQYF
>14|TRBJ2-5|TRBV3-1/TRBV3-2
CASSHVSGGGTQYF
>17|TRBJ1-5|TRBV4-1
CASSPHSDDRGNQPQHF
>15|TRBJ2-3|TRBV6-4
CASSDGLVGTDTQYF
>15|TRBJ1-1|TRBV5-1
CASKFQLTGDTEAFF
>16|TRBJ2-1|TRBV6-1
CASSDGGGPPGFEQFF
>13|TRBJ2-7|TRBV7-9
CASSRGNLYEQYF
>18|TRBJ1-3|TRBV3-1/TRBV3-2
CASSREGAPYRSGNTIYF
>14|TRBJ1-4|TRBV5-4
CASSKKSDNEKLFF
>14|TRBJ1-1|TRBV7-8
CASSPWGTNTEAFF